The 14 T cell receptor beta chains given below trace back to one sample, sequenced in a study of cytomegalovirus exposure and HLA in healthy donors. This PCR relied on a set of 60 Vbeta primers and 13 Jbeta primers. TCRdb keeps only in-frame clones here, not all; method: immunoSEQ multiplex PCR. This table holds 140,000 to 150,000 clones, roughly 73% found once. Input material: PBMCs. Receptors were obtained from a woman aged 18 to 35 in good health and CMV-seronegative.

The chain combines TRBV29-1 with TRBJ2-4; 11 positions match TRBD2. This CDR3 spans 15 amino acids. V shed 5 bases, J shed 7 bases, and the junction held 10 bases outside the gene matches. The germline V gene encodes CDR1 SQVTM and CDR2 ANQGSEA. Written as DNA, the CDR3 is TGCAGCGTTCGTTTCGGACTAGCGGGCAAGAACATTCAGTACTTC. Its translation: CSVRFGLAGKNIQYF.

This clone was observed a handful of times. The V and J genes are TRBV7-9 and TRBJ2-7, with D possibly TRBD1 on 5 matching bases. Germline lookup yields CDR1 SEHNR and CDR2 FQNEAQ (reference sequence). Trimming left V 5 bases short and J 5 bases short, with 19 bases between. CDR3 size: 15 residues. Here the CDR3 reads CASSPALGERDEQYF. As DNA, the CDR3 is TGTGCCAGCAGCCCGGCATTAGGGGAACGCGACGAGCAGTACTTC.

In DNA form, the CDR3 reads TGTGCCAGCAGGATAGGACAGTCTGGAAACACCATATATTTT. Translated, it gives CASRIGQSGNTIYF. The rearrangement joins TRBV6-1 to TRBJ1-3; D may be TRBD1 (6 bases). V lost 6 bases and J 1 base, leaving 10 bases between the germline ends. Germline CDR1 and CDR2: MNHNS and SASEGT. There are 14 residues in the CDR3.

The CDR3 here is CASSMGGNEQFF. The CDR3 region has the DNA TGTGCCAGTAGTATGGGAGGAAATGAGCAGTTCTTC. The chain carries TRBV19 and TRBJ2-1, with D maybe TRBD2 (6 bases). The ends were cut back, 3 bases at V and 7 bases at J, with 7 bases in the middle. The CDR3 has 12 residues. Germline values: CDR1 LNHDA, CDR2 SQIVND (reference sequence). Full variable domain (remainder filled in from reference TRBV19 and TRBJ2-1): DGGITQSPKYLFRKEGQNVTLSCEQNLNHDAMYWYRQDPGQGLRLIYYSQIVNDFQKGDIAEGYSVSREKKESFPLTVTSAQKNPTAFYLCASSMGGNEQFFGPGTRLTVL.

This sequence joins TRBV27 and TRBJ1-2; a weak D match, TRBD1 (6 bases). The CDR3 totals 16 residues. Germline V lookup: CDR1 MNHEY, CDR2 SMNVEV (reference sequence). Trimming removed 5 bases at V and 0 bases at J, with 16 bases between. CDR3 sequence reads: CASSPIPGAANYGYTF. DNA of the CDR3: TGTGCCAGCAGTCCTATCCCAGGGGCAGCTAACTATGGCTACACCTTC.

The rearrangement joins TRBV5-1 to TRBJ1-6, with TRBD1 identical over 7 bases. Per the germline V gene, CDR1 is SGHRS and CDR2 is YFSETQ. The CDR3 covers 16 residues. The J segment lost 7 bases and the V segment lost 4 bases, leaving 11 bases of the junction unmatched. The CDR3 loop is CASSPLFTGDNSPLHF. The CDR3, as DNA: TGCGCCAGCAGCCCCCTCTTTACAGGGGACAATTCACCCCTCCACTTT.

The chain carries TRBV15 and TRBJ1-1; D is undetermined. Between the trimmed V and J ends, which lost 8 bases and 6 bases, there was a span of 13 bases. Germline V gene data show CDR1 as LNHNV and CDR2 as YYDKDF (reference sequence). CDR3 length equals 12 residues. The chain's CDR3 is CATSRERAEAFF. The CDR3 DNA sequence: TGTGCCACCTCAAGGGAGAGGGCTGAAGCTTTCTTT.

The DNA for the CDR3 is TGCGCCAGCAGCCAAGCAGCTAGCGCCCCCTACGAGCAGTACTTC. Protein: CASSQAASAPYEQYF. The chain couples TRBV4-1 to TRBJ2-5; perhaps TRBD2 as D (6 bases). Matching the DNA end better, TRBJ2-7 makes the J call doubtful. CDR1 and CDR2 from the germline V gene are MGHRA and YSYEKL. This CDR3 is built from 15 residues.

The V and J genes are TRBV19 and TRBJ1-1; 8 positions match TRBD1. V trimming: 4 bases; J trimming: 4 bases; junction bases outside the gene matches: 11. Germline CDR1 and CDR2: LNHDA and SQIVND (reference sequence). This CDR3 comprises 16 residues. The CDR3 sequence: CASSTAQDRVFTEAFF. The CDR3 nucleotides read TGTGCCAGTAGTACAGCTCAGGACAGGGTGTTCACTGAAGCTTTCTTT.

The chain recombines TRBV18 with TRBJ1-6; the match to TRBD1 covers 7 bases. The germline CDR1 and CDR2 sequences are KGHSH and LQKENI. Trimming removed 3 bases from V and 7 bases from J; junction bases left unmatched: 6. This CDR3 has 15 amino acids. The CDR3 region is CASSPPGQTNSPLHF. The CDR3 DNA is TGTGCCAGCTCACCCCCGGGACAGACAAATTCACCCCTCCACTTT. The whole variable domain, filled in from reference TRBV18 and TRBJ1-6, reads NAGVMQNPRHLVRRRGQEARLRCSPMKGHSHVYWYRQLPEEGLKFMVYLQKENIIDESGMPKERFSAEFPKEGPSILRIQQVVRGDSAAYFCASSPPGQTNSPLHFGNGTRLTVT.

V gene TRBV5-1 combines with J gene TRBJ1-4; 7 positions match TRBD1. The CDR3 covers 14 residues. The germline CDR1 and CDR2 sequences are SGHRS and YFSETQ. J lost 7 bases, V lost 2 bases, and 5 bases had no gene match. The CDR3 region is CASSLRQGGEKLFF. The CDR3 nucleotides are TGCGCCAGCAGCTTAAGACAGGGCGGTGAAAAACTGTTTTTT.

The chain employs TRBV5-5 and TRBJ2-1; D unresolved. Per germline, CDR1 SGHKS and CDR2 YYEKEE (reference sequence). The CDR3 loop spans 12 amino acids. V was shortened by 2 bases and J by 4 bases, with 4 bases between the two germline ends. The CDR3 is CASSFGYNEQFF. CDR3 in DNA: TGTGCCAGCAGCTTCGGTTACAATGAGCAGTTCTTC.

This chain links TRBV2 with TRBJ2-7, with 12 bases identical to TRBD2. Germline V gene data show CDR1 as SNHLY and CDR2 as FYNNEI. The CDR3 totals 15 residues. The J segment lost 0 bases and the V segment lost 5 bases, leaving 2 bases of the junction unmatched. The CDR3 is CASSKTSGGSYEQYF. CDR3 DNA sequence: TGTGCCAGCAGTAAGACTAGCGGGGGCTCCTACGAGCAGTACTTC.

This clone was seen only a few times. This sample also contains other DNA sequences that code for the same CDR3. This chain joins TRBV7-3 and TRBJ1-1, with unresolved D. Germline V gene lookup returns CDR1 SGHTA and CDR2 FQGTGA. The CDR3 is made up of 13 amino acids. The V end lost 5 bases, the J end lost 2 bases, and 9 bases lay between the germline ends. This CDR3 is CASSPQINTEAFF. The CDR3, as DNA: TGTGCCAGCAGCCCCCAGATAAACACTGAAGCTTTCTTT.